This TCR beta chain came from a study of metastatic and nonmetastatic thyroid tumors. The overall study: Samples came from malignant and benign thyroid patients, and repertoires were compared across blood and tumor or nodule tissue.

Using MiXCR, TCRdb re-called clones from the PCR reads. In the table there are 40,000 to 45,000 clones, more than 3% of which are singletons. This clone appeared a few times. This CDR3 contains 16 residues. Unmatched junction bases numbered 5, after V lost 0 bases and J lost 4 bases. From germline, CDR1 is SGHRS and CDR2 YFSETQ. Patients were all untreated before their thyroid surgery. This receptor was taken from a female donor with papillary thyroid cancer or a benign thyroid nodule (not recorded which). Some clones in this sample may be carry-over from other donors' samples. The sample comprised blood. The chain uses TRBV5-1 and TRBJ1-2, with TRBD1 identical over 11 bases. In DNA, the CDR3 is TGCGCCAGCAGCTTGGGCCGGACAGGGGGCGGCTATGGCTACACCTTC. This codes for CASSLGRTGGGYGYTF.